One and the same sample provided the 15 T cell receptor beta chains below, sequenced in a study of blood T cell repertoires in COVID-19. The table came from immunoSEQ multiplex PCR; TCRdb's copy has only in-frame clones and leaves some out. The sample shows about 250,000 clones, just under 85% of them seen only once. The specimen was peripheral blood. All receptors derive from a man at least 80 years old with acute or convalescent COVID-19.

In this sample, this clone turned up once. The V and J genes are TRBV10-3 and TRBJ1-5, with 7 bases that match TRBD1. The J segment lost 6 bases and the V segment lost 6 bases, leaving 14 bases of the junction unmatched. The germline CDR1 and CDR2 sequences are ENHRY and SYGVKD. CDR3 size: 16 residues. This CDR3 reads CAISRSDREDGQPQHF. CDR3 sequence (DNA): TGTGCCATCAGCCGGTCCGACAGGGAAGATGGTCAGCCCCAGCATTTT.

V and J are TRBV5-8 and TRBJ1-2; 10 bases agree with TRBD1. The CDR3 runs 13 residues. The germline V gene encodes CDR1 SGHTS and CDR2 YDEGEE. The V segment lost 5 bases and the J segment 7 bases; nucleotides outside the gene matches: 5. The CDR3 protein is CASRSTGGRGYTF. CDR3 DNA sequence: TGTGCCAGCAGGTCGACAGGGGGCCGTGGCTACACCTTC. The full variable domain, its missing parts supplied by reference TRBV5-8 and TRBJ1-2, is EAGVTQSPTHLIKTRGQQATLRCSPISGHTSVYWYQQALGLGLQFLLWYDEGEERNRGNFPPRFSGRQFPNYSSELNVNALELEDSALYLCASRSTGGRGYTFGSGTRLTVV.

This chain connects TRBV5-1 to TRBJ2-1; TRBD1 might be the D (6 bases). Germline V gene sequence: CDR1 SGHRS, CDR2 YFSETQ. The CDR3 consists of 14 residues. V lost 2 bases and J 4 bases, leaving 10 bases between the germline ends. CDR3 sequence (DNA): TGCGCCAGCAGCTTTGACAGGAATTACAATGAGCAGTTCTTC. Residues: CASSFDRNYNEQFF.

The chain employs TRBV2 and TRBJ1-5; possible D gene TRBD1, 5 bases. The V gene lost 7 bases and the J gene lost 2 bases, with 9 bases spanning the gap. This CDR3 comprises 13 residues. Germline loops: CDR1 SNHLY, CDR2 FYNNEI. The CDR3 DNA is TGTGCCAGCACCGGGGGAGGCAATCAGCCCCAGCATTTT. This translates into CASTGGGNQPQHF.

The chain couples TRBV30 to TRBJ2-3, with 7 bases lining up with TRBD1. This CDR3 contains 12 residues. CDR1 is GTSNPN, CDR2 SVGIG, per germline (reference sequence). Unmatched junction bases numbered 2, after V lost 7 bases and J lost 1 base. CDR3 protein: CAFDRGTDTQYF. DNA for the CDR3: TGTGCCTTCGACAGGGGCACAGATACGCAGTATTTT.

The genes are TRBV6-6 and TRBJ1-2; perhaps TRBD1 as D (6 bases). Germline lookup yields CDR1 MNHNY and CDR2 SVGAGI (reference sequence). This CDR3 has 12 residues. Trimming took off 7 bases at V and 7 bases at J, with 13 bases between the two ends. The CDR3 DNA follows: TGTGCCAGCACCCCGGACAGCTTTGGCTACACCTTC. Translation gives CASTPDSFGYTF.

The V call is TRBV24-1, the J call TRBJ2-3; D possibly corresponds to TRBD1 (6 bases). The V end lost 3 bases, the J end lost 3 bases, and 12 bases lay between the germline ends. The V gene's germline CDR1 is KGHDR and CDR2 SFDVKD. The CDR3 consists of 15 residues. The CDR3 sequence is CATSDGTRSTDTQYF. The CDR3 nucleotides are TGTGCCACCAGTGATGGGACACGGAGTACAGATACGCAGTATTTT.

This clone has only a few counts. V is TRBV7-2 and J is TRBJ2-7; 11 bases align to TRBD1. CDR3 length: 15 amino acids. Germline trimming cut 1 base from V and 4 bases from J; bases unmatched to any gene: 3. Germline CDR1 is SGHTA and CDR2 is FQGNSA. The CDR3 sequence: CASSLVGTGGYEQYF. The CDR3 nucleotides are TGTGCCAGCAGCTTAGTTGGGACAGGGGGTTACGAGCAGTACTTC. The whole variable domain, remainder taken from reference TRBV7-2 and TRBJ2-7, is GAGVSQSPSNKVTEKGKDVELRCDPISGHTALYWYRQSLGQGLEFLIYFQGNSAPDKSGLPSDRFSAERTGGSVSTLTIQRTQQEDSAVYLCASSLVGTGGYEQYFGPGTRLTVT.

The chain has TRBV19 and TRBJ1-1; D may be TRBD1 (5 bases). CDR1 is LNHDA and CDR2 is SQIVND in the germline V gene (reference sequence). V lost 3 bases and J lost 5, with 19 bases in between. The CDR3 is 16 residues long. The CDR3 spells CASSIQSGRRGTEAFF. The DNA of the CDR3 is TGTGCCAGTAGTATTCAGTCGGGGCGGAGGGGAACTGAAGCTTTCTTT.

This clone came up once. V usage is TRBV29-1 and J usage is TRBJ1-4; possible D gene TRBD1, 5 bases. V lost 6 bases and J lost 5, with 13 bases in between. This CDR3 spans 13 amino acids. Germline V gives CDR1 SQVTM, CDR2 ANQGSEA. The CDR3 spells CSVGHVRNEKLFF. CDR3 sequence (DNA): TGCAGCGTCGGACACGTGAGGAATGAAAAACTGTTTTTT. The entire variable domain, with the rest obtained from reference TRBV29-1 and TRBJ1-4, is as follows: SAVISQKPSRDICQRGTSLTIQCQVDSQVTMMFWYRQQPGQSLTLIATANQGSEATYESGFVIDKFPISRPNLTFSTLTVSNMSPEDSSIYLCSVGHVRNEKLFFGSGTQLSVL.

The V and J genes are TRBV7-9 and TRBJ2-7, with 7 bases that match TRBD1. The length of the CDR3 is 15 residues. Germline V gives CDR1 SEHNR, CDR2 FQNEAQ (reference sequence). J was trimmed by 3 bases and V by 2 bases; bases with no gene match: 7. The CDR3 protein is CASSLRGQGLYEQYF. In DNA form, the CDR3 reads TGTGCCAGCAGCTTAAGGGGGCAGGGGCTCTACGAGCAGTACTTC.

The gene calls are TRBV7-2 and TRBJ2-7; maybe TRBD2 (5 bases). Germline V gene sequence: CDR1 SGHTA, CDR2 FQGNSA. The V end lost 2 bases, the J end lost 4 bases, and 9 bases lay between the germline ends. The CDR3 contains 13 residues. CDR3 sequence: CASSLKTNYEQYF. As DNA, the CDR3 is TGTGCCAGCAGCTTAAAGACTAATTACGAGCAGTACTTC.

The DNA of the CDR3 is TGTGCCAGCAGTTTATGGGGGCCATTTGACAGTTTAGGCTACACCTTC. This encodes CASSLWGPFDSLGYTF. V is TRBV27 and J is TRBJ1-2, with D possibly being TRBD1 (6 bases). Germline V gene sequence: CDR1 MNHEY, CDR2 SMNVEV (reference sequence). The CDR3 length is 16 residues. V was pared by 1 base and J by 8 bases, with 20 bases between.

This sequence joins TRBV20-1 and TRBJ2-7; D is possibly TRBD1 (5 bases). Germline V CDR1 and CDR2: DFQATT, SNEGSKA (reference sequence). CDR3 length: 10 amino acids. V was trimmed by 6 bases and J by 5 bases, leaving 8 bases between them. Here the CDR3 DNA reads TGCAGTGCCAGGGTAAACGAGCAGTACTTC. It yields the protein CSARVNEQYF.

V usage is TRBV4-1 and J usage is TRBJ1-2; 7 bases fit TRBD1. This CDR3 spans 14 amino acids. The V gene end was trimmed by 3 bases and the J gene end by 3 bases; junction bases not matched to a gene: 4. Germline V gene lookup returns CDR1 MGHRA and CDR2 YSYEKL. The CDR3 region has the DNA TGCGCCAGCAGCCACCCCGACAGGGACTATGGCTACACCTTC. This encodes CASSHPDRDYGYTF.